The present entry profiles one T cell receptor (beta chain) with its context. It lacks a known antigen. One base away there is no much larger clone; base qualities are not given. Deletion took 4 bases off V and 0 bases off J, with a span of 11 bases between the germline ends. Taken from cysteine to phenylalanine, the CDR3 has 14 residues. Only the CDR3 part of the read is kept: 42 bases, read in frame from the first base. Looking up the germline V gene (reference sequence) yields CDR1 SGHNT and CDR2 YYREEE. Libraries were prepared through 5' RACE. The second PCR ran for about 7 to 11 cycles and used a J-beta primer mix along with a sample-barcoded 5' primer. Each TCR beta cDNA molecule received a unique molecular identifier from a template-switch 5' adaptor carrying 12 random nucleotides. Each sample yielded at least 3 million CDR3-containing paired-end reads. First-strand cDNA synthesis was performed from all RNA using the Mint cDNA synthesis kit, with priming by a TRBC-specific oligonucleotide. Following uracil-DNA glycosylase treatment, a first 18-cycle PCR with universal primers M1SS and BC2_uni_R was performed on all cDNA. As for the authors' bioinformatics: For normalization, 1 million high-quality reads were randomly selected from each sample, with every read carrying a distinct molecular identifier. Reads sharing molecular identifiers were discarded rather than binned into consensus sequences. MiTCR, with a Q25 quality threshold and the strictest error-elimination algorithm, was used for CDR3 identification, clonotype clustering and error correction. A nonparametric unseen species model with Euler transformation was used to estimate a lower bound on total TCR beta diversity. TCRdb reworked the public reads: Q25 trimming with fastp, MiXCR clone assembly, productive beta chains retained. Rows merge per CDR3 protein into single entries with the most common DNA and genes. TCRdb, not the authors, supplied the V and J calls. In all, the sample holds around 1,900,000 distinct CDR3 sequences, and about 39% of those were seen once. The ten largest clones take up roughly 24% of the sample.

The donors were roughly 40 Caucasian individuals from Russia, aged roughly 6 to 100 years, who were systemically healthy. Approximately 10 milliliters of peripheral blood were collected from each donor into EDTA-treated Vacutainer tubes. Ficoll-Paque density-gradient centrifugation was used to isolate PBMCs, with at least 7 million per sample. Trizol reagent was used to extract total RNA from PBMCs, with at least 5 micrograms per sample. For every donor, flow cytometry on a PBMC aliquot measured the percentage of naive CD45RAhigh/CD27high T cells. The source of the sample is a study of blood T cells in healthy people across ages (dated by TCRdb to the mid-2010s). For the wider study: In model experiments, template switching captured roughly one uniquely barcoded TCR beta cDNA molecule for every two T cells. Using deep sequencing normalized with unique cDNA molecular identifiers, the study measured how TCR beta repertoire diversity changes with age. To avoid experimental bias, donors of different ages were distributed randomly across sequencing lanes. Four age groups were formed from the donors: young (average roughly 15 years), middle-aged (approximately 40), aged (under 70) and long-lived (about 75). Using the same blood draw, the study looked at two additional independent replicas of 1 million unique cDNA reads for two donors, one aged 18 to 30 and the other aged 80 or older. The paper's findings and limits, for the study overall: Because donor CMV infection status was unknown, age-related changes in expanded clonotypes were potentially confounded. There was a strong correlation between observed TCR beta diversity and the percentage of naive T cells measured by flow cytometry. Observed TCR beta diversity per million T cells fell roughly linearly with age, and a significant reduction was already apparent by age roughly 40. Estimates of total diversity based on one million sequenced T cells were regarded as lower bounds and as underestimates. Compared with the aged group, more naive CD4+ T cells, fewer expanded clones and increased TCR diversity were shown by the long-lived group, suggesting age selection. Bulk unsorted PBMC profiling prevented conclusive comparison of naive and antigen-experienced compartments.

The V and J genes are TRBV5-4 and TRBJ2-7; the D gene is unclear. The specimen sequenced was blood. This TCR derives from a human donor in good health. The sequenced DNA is TGTGCCAGCAGCCCTCGTGCCGACTCCTACGAGCAGTACTTC. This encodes CASSPRADSYEQYF.